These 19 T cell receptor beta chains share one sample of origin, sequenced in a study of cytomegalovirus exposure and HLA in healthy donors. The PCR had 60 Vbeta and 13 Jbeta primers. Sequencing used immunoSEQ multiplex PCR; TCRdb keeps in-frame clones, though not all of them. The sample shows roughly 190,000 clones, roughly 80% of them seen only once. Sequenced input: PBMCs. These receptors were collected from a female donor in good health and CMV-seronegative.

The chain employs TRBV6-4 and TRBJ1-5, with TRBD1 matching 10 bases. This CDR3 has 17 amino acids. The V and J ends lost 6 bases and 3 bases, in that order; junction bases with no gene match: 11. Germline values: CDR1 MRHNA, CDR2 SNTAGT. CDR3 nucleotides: TGTGCCAGCAGAGACGGAAGGACAGGGGGGGACAATCAGCCCCAGCATTTT. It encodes CASRDGRTGGDNQPQHF.

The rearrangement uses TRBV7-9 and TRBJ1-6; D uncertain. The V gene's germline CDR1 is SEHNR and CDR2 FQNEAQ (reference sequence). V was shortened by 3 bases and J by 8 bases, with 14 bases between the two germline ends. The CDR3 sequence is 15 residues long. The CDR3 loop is CASSFQTITHSPLHF. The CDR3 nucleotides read TGTGCCAGCAGCTTCCAGACAATAACCCATTCACCCCTCCACTTT.

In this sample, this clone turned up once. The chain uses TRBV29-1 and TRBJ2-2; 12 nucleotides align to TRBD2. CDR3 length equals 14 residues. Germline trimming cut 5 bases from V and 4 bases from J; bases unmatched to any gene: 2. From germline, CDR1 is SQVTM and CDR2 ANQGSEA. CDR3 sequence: CSVWGLAGTGELFF. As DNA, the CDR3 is TGCAGCGTTTGGGGACTAGCGGGCACCGGGGAGCTGTTTTTT.

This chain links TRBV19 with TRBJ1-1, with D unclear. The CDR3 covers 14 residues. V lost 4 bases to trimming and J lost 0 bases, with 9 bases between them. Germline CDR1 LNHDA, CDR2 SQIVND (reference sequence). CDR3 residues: CASSTMEMNTEAFF. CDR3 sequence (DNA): TGTGCCAGTAGTACGATGGAGATGAACACTGAAGCTTTCTTT.

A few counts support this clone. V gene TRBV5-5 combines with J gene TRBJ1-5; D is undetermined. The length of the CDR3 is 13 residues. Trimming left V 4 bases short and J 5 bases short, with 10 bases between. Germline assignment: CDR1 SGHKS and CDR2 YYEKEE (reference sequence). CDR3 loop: CASSGRADQPQHF. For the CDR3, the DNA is TGTGCCAGCAGCGGGAGGGCGGATCAGCCCCAGCATTTT.

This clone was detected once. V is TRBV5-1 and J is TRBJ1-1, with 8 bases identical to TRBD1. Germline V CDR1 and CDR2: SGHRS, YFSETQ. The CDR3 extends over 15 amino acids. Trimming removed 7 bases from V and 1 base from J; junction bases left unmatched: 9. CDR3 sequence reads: CASEKTGARNTEAFF. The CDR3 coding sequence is TGCGCCAGCGAGAAGACAGGGGCTAGGAACACTGAAGCTTTCTTT. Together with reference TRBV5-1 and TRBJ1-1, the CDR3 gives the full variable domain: KAGVTQTPRYLIKTRGQQVTLSCSPISGHRSVSWYQQTPGQGLQFLFEYFSETQRNKGNFPGRFSGRQFSNSRSEMNVSTLELGDSALYLCASEKTGARNTEAFFGQGTRLTVV.

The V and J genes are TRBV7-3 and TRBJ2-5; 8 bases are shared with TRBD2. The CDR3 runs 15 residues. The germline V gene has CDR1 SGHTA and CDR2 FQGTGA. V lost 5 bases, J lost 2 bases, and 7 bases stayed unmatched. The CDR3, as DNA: TGTGCCAGCAGCCAATATCCGGGAGGGCAAGAGACCCAGTACTTC. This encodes CASSQYPGGQETQYF.

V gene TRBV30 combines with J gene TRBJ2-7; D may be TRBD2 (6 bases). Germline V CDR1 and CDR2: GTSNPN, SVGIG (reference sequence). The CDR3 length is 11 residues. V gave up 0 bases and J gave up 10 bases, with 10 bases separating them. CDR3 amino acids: CAWSVRGEQYF. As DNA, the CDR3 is TGTGCCTGGAGTGTACGCGGGGAACAGTACTTC.

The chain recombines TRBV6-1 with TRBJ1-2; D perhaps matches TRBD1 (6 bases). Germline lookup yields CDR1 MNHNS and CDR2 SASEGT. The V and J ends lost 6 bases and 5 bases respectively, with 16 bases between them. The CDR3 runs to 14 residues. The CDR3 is CASSVETGNYGYTF. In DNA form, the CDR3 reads TGTGCCAGCAGCGTTGAAACAGGGAATTATGGCTACACCTTC.

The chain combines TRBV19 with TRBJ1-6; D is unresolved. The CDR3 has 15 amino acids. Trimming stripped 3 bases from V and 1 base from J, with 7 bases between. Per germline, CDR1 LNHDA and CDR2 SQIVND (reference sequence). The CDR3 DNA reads TGTGCCAGTAGTATGGAGGGTTCCTATAATTCACCCCTCCACTTT. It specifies CASSMEGSYNSPLHF.

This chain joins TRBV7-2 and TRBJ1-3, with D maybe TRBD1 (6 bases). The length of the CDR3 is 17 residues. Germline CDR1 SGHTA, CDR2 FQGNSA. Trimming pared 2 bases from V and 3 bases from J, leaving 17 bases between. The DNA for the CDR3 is TGTGCCAGCAGCTTATACGGCGGGGGCATCGGTGGAAACACCATATATTTT. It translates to CASSLYGGGIGGNTIYF.

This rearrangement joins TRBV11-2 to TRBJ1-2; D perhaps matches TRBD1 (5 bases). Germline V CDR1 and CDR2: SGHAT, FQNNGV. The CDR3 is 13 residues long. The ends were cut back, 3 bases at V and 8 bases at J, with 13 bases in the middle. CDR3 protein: CASSLGGVRGYTF. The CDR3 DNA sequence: TGTGCCAGCAGCTTGGGGGGGGTCAGGGGCTACACCTTC.

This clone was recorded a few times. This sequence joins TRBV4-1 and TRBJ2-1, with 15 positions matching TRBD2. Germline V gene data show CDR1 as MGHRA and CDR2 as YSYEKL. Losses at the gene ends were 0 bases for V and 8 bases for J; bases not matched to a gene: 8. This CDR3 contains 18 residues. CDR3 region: CASSQERTSGGEHDEQFF. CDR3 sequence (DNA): TGCGCCAGCAGCCAAGAGCGGACTAGCGGGGGGGAGCACGATGAGCAGTTCTTC.

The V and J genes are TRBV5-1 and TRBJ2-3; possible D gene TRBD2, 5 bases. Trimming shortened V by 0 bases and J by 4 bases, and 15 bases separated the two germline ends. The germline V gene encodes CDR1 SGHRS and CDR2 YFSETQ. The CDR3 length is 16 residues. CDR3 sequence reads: CASSLALQKEADTQYF. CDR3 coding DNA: TGCGCCAGCAGCTTGGCGTTACAGAAGGAGGCAGATACGCAGTATTTT. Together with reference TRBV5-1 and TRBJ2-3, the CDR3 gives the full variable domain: KAGVTQTPRYLIKTRGQQVTLSCSPISGHRSVSWYQQTPGQGLQFLFEYFSETQRNKGNFPGRFSGRQFSNSRSEMNVSTLELGDSALYLCASSLALQKEADTQYFGPGTRLTVL.

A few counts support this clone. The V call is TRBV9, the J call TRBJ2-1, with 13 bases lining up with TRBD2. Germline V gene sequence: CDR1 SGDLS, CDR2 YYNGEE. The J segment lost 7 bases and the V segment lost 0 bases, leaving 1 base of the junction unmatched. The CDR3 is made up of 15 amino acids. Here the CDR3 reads CASSVGTSGRNEQFF. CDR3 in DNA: TGTGCCAGCAGCGTAGGGACTAGCGGGAGAAATGAGCAGTTCTTC.

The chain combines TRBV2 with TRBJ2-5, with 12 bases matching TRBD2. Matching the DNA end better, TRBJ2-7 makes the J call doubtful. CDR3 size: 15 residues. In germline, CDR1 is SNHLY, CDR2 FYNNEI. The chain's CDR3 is CASRVTSGRAYEQYF. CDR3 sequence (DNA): TGTGCCAGCCGGGTGACTAGCGGGAGAGCCTACGAGCAGTACTTC.

CDR3: CASSMPRTGGEGDTDTQYF. Here the CDR3 DNA reads TGTGCCAGTAGTATGCCCCGGACAGGGGGCGAGGGGGACACAGATACGCAGTATTTT. V usage is TRBV19 and J usage is TRBJ2-3, with 11 bases fitting TRBD1. This CDR3 region has 19 residues. V shed 3 bases, J shed 2 bases, and the junction held 13 bases outside the gene matches. Germline-derived CDR1 and CDR2 are LNHDA and SQIVND (reference sequence).

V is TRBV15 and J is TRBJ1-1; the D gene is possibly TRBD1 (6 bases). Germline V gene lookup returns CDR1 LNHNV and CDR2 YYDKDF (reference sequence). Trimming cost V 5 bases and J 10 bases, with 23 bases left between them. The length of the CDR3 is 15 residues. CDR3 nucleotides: TGTGCCACCAGCGAAACGCGGGGGGGCACATCGCCAGCTTTCTTT. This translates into CATSETRGGTSPAFF. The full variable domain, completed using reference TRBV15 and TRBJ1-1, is DAMVIQNPRYQVTQFGKPVTLSCSQTLNHNVMYWYQQKSSQAPKLLFHYYDKDFNNEADTPDNFQSRRPNTSFCFLDIRSPGLGDTAMYLCATSETRGGTSPAFFGQGTRLTVV.

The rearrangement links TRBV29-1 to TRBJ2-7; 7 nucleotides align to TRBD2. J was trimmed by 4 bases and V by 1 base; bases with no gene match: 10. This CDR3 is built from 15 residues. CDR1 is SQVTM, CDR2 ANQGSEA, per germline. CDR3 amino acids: CSVEGAGDATYEQYF. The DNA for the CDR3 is TGCAGCGTTGAAGGGGCGGGAGATGCGACTTACGAGCAGTACTTC.